Presented here are 20 T cell receptor beta chains from one specimen sequenced in a study of Ad26.COV2.S vaccination and SARS-CoV-2 variants. Data came from immunoSEQ multiplex PCR; TCRdb stores just in-frame clones and leaves some out. There are hundreds of thousands of clones in the sample; nearly 90% occur only once, and 2.5% to 3% lies in the top ten. Indicated treatment: 15 to 20 received Ad26.COV2.S at low or high dose, single or two shots; five or six received placebo; per-sample allocation not given. Samples analyzed were those drawn on day 63 after the first vaccine or placebo injection. The sample here was peripheral blood, taken in a trial of Ad26.COV2.S vaccine versus placebo. The receptors shown here come from a person between 18 and 65 years old who received the Ad26.COV2.S COVID-19 vaccine or a placebo.

The V call is TRBV18, the J call TRBJ2-1, with D possibly matching TRBD1 (6 bases). The CDR3 is made up of 14 amino acids. V dropped 3 bases and J dropped 4 bases, with 10 bases sitting between them. The germline gives CDR1 KGHSH, CDR2 LQKENI. The CDR3 sequence: CASSPSDSYNEQFF. In DNA, the CDR3 is TGTGCCAGCTCACCGTCGGACAGTTACAATGAGCAGTTCTTC.

The chain links TRBV6-5 to TRBJ2-5; 11 nucleotides align to TRBD2. Germline lookup yields CDR1 MNHEY and CDR2 SVGAGI. V shed 1 base and J 5 bases; nucleotides not matched to a gene: 3. The CDR3 is 15 residues long. CDR3 region: CASSYFTSGSETQYF. In nucleotides, the CDR3 is TGTGCCAGCAGTTACTTTACTAGCGGGAGTGAGACCCAGTACTTC.

This clone was recorded a few times. J is TRBJ2-2 and V is TRBV6-5; D is unresolved. The CDR3 has 12 residues. Germline V gene lookup returns CDR1 MNHEY and CDR2 SVGAGI. V lost 7 bases and J lost 7, with 10 bases in between. CDR3 sequence: CASTTLHGELFF. The CDR3 bases are TGTGCCAGCACAACCCTACACGGGGAGCTGTTTTTT.

This clone appeared a single time. The rearrangement links TRBV28 to TRBJ2-1; possibly TRBD1 or TRBD2 for D (6 bases each). The germline gives CDR1 MDHEN, CDR2 SYDVKM. Trimming cost V 5 bases and J 6 bases, with 14 bases left between them. The CDR3 has 14 amino acids. The CDR3 protein is CASSPLGGINEQFF. The CDR3, as DNA: TGTGCCAGCAGTCCCCTAGGGGGGATCAATGAGCAGTTCTTC.

CDR3 nucleotide sequence: TGTGCCAGCGGCCTGAAGCGGGAGGGTTGGAACACCGGGGAGCTGTTTTTT. Protein sequence: CASGLKREGWNTGELFF. The gene calls are TRBV3-1 (or the pseudogene TRBV3-2) and TRBJ2-2; 10 positions match TRBD2. CDR1 is LGHDT, CDR2 YNNKEL, per germline (reference sequence). This CDR3 spans 17 amino acids. The junction had 10 bases not matched to a gene; V was cut back by 8 bases and J by 1 base.

This clone showed up just once. This sequence joins TRBV6-5 and TRBJ2-1; 7 bases line up with TRBD1. Trimming removed 5 bases from V and 5 bases from J; junction bases left unmatched: 6. The germline V gene has CDR1 MNHEY and CDR2 SVGAGI. CDR3 length equals 14 residues. The CDR3 sequence: CASSLDRVDNEQFF. CDR3 bases: TGTGCCAGCAGTCTCGACAGGGTCGACAATGAGCAGTTCTTC.

The chain uses TRBV7-2 and TRBJ2-7; D call uncertain. The V gene lost 3 bases and the J gene lost 6 bases, with 15 bases spanning the gap. There are 14 residues in the CDR3. Germline V gene data show CDR1 as SGHTA and CDR2 as FQGNSA. CDR3 bases: TGTGCCAGCAGCTTGGTTCGGGTTGCCAGCGAGCAGTACTTC. It codes for CASSLVRVASEQYF. The full variable domain, in which reference TRBV7-2 and TRBJ2-7 provide the parts outside the CDR3, is GAGVSQSPSNKVTEKGKDVELRCDPISGHTALYWYRQSLGQGLEFLIYFQGNSAPDKSGLPSDRFSAERTGGSVSTLTIQRTQQEDSAVYLCASSLVRVASEQYFGPGTRLTVT.

The chain combines TRBV19 with TRBJ1-2; D possibly corresponds to TRBD1 (5 bases). This CDR3 has 15 residues. CDR1 LNHDA and CDR2 SQIVND come from the germline V gene (reference sequence). The germline V and J ends were trimmed by 8 bases and 4 bases, with 20 bases remaining between them. CDR3 protein: CASQRAGTQFYGYTF. CDR3 nucleotides: TGTGCCAGTCAAAGGGCAGGGACCCAATTCTATGGCTACACCTTC.

This CDR3 reads CAWTGATSYEQYF. In nucleotides, the CDR3 is TGTGCCTGGACTGGGGCCACCTCTTACGAGCAGTACTTC. The chain recombines TRBV30 with TRBJ2-7, with a possible D match to TRBD1 (5 bases). CDR1 is GTSNPN and CDR2 is SVGIG in the germline V gene (reference sequence). Deletions cut 4 bases from V and 4 bases from J, with 14 bases between. The length of the CDR3 is 13 residues.

The chain is built from TRBV6-1 and TRBJ2-2; D is undetermined. Trimming left V 1 base short and J 7 bases short, with 4 bases between. CDR3 length equals 12 residues. Germline loops: CDR1 MNHNS, CDR2 SASEGT. CDR3 protein: CASSEGGGELFF. The CDR3, as DNA: TGTGCCAGCAGTGAAGGGGGCGGGGAGCTGTTTTTT.

The chain couples TRBV10-3 to TRBJ2-7; 7 bases line up with TRBD1. Losses at the gene ends were 7 bases for V and 6 bases for J; bases not matched to a gene: 12. The CDR3 sequence is 14 residues long. Germline loops: CDR1 ENHRY, CDR2 SYGVKD. The CDR3 bases are TGTGCCATCACTTGGGAGACAGGGTGTTCCGAGCAGTACGTC. Translated: CAITWETGCSEQYV.

This clone was counted only a few times. The chain links TRBV28 to TRBJ1-4; D possibly corresponds to TRBD1 (6 bases). This CDR3 is built from 17 residues. Germline CDR1 MDHEN, CDR2 SYDVKM. Trimming shortened V by 1 base and J by 7 bases, and 19 bases separated the two germline ends. CDR3 protein: CASSLLTGGGRGEKLFF. The CDR3 DNA sequence: TGTGCCAGCAGTTTATTGACTGGCGGGGGCCGTGGTGAAAAACTGTTTTTT. Supplemented by reference TRBV28 and TRBJ1-4, the full variable domain reads DVKVTQSSRYLVKRTGEKVFLECVQDMDHENMFWYRQDPGLGLRLIYFSYDVKMKEKGDIPEGYSVSREKKERFSLILESASTNQTSMYLCASSLLTGGGRGEKLFFGSGTQLSVL.

The J gene is TRBJ2-2, the V gene TRBV6-6; 9 nucleotides match TRBD2. V lost 10 bases to trimming and J lost 3 bases; unmatched junction nucleotides: 9. There are 15 residues in the CDR3. Germline CDR1 and CDR2: MNHNY and SVGAGI (reference sequence). CDR3 in amino acids: CATTRSGRDTGELFF. The CDR3 DNA sequence: TGTGCCACCACCCGTAGCGGGAGAGACACCGGGGAGCTGTTTTTT.

V usage is TRBV9 and J usage is TRBJ2-3; perhaps TRBD2 as D (6 bases). The CDR3 runs 16 residues. Between the trimmed V and J ends, which lost 4 bases and 0 bases, there was a span of 15 bases. CDR1 is SGDLS, CDR2 YYNGEE, per germline. CDR3 coding DNA: TGTGCCAGCAGCCGGGGGACTCCGACTAGCACAGATACGCAGTATTTT. This sequence encodes CASSRGTPTSTDTQYF.

This chain joins TRBV3-1 (or the pseudogene TRBV3-2) and TRBJ2-4, with D unresolved. V lost 1 base and J lost 7, with 11 bases in between. In germline, CDR1 is LGHDT, CDR2 YNNKEL (reference sequence). The CDR3 extends over 14 amino acids. CDR3 coding DNA: TGTGCCAGCAGCCAAGCTGGGGTTTCGAACATTCAGTACTTC. It yields the protein CASSQAGVSNIQYF.

The J gene is TRBJ1-5, the V gene TRBV15; D might be TRBD1 (6 bases). Germline V gene data show CDR1 as LNHNV and CDR2 as YYDKDF (reference sequence). The V end was cut by 2 bases, the J end by 6 bases, with 14 bases between. This CDR3 has 15 amino acids. The CDR3 sequence: CATSRSVQGIQPQHF. For the CDR3, the DNA is TGTGCCACCAGCAGATCAGTACAGGGAATTCAGCCCCAGCATTTT.

The chain combines TRBV10-3 with TRBJ1-1, with D maybe TRBD1 (5 bases). This CDR3 comprises 15 residues. V lost 3 bases and J 3 bases, leaving 14 bases between the germline ends. The V gene's germline CDR1 is ENHRY and CDR2 SYGVKD. This chain's CDR3 is CAISDVGKGHTEAFF. CDR3 in DNA: TGTGCCATCAGTGATGTGGGGAAGGGGCACACTGAAGCTTTCTTT.

The chain carries TRBV6-2 or TRBV6-3 and TRBJ1-2; D is unresolved. CDR1 MNHEY and CDR2 SVGEGT come from the germline V gene. Trimming cost V 6 bases and J 5 bases, with 13 bases left between them. This CDR3 has 13 residues. The CDR3 here is CASSRPVHYGYTF. CDR3 nucleotides: TGTGCCAGCAGCCGCCCGGTTCATTATGGCTACACCTTC.

V gene TRBV5-1 combines with J gene TRBJ2-3; D gene uncertain. V was cut by 1 base and J by 6 bases, with 6 bases left in between. CDR1 and CDR2 from the germline V gene are SGHRS and YFSETQ. The CDR3 is 12 amino acids. The CDR3 nucleotides read TGCGCCAGCAGCTTGTCAGCGGATACGCAGTATTTT. It translates to CASSLSADTQYF. Based on the CDR3 plus reference TRBV5-1 and TRBJ2-3, the full variable domain is KAGVTQTPRYLIKTRGQQVTLSCSPISGHRSVSWYQQTPGQGLQFLFEYFSETQRNKGNFPGRFSGRQFSNSRSEMNVSTLELGDSALYLCASSLSADTQYFGPGTRLTVL.

The chain recombines TRBV6-1 with TRBJ1-5; 9 bases match TRBD1. The V gene end was trimmed by 3 bases and the J gene end by 8 bases; junction bases not matched to a gene: 14. The CDR3 has 17 amino acids. CDR1 is MNHNS, CDR2 SASEGT, per germline. The CDR3 DNA sequence: TGTGCCAGCAGTGAGGCCGGGACAGGGCGGACTTATGAGCCCCAGCATTTT. It is translated as CASSEAGTGRTYEPQHF.